A selection of T cell receptor beta chains follows, all from one sample in a study of blood T cell repertoires in COVID-19. The data were produced by immunoSEQ multiplex PCR, yet TCRdb's version contains in-frame clones alone and is incomplete. The profile covers 150,000 to 250,000 clones, with around four fifths appearing a single time and 6.5% to 8.5% taken by the ten largest. The specimen sequenced was peripheral blood. These receptors were obtained from a human donor with acute or convalescent COVID-19. The donor label of this sample is uncertain. The CDR3 runs from the conserved cysteine through the conserved F or W. Each record gives: V gene, D gene, clone size, J gene, CDR3 DNA, CDR3 protein. The D gene is left open where the match is weak. Some rows mark clone size as missing; the rest say once, few, many or name a class of expanded clone.

TRBV18	TRBD2	NA	TRBJ2-1	TGTGCCAGCTCACCAACGACTAGCGGGACTCTCTCCTACAATGAGCAGTTCTTC	CASSPTTSGTLSYNEQFF
TRBV28	NA	NA	TRBJ1-6	TGTGCCAGCAGTTCCCCAATGGACAGATATAATTCACCCCTCCACTTT	CASSSPMDRYNSPLHF
TRBV19	NA	NA	TRBJ1-5	TGTGCCAGTAGTAAAACAGGGCCGGGGAATCAGCCCCAGCATTTT	CASSKTGPGNQPQHF
TRBV7-3	TRBD1	NA	TRBJ2-7	TGTGCCAGCAGCAAAGACTCAGGGGGCTACGAGCAGTACTTC	CASSKDSGGYEQYF
TRBV24-1	TRBD2	NA	TRBJ2-7	TGTGCCACCAGTGACGGGAGGAGACGGGCCGAGCAGTACTTC	CATSDGRRRAEQYF
TRBV6-5	NA	NA	TRBJ2-7	TGTGCCAGCAGTCGCCAAGGACAGCTCACCTACGAGCAGTACTTC	CASSRQGQLTYEQYF
TRBV3-1/TRBV3-2	NA	NA	TRBJ2-1	TGTGCCAGCAGCCAAGATCTAGCGCATAAGAGCTCCTACAATGAGCAGTTCTTC	CASSQDLAHKSSYNEQFF
TRBV5-1	TRBD2	NA	TRBJ2-7	TGCGCCAGCAGCACGGGACTAGCGGGAGTATACGAGCAGTACTTC	CASSTGLAGVYEQYF
TRBV18	NA	NA	TRBJ2-3	TGTGCCAGCTCACCCTCACGAGCCCCAGATACGCAGTATTTT	CASSPSRAPDTQYF
TRBV7-9	NA	NA	TRBJ2-3	TGTGCCAGCACCCCTACCGGGAATACGCAGTATTTT	CASTPTGNTQYF
TRBV29-1	TRBD1	NA	TRBJ1-1	TGCAGCGGCACGCGGGCAGGGGGGAACACTGAAGCTTTCTTT	CSGTRAGGNTEAFF
TRBV6-2/TRBV6-3	NA	NA	TRBJ1-5	TGTGCCAGCAGTTACTCGGTAGGGCAGGGGACCGTACTCAATCAGCCCCAGCATTTT	CASSYSVGQGTVLNQPQHF
TRBV2	TRBD2	NA	TRBJ2-1	TGTGCCAGCGTAAGACTAGCGGGAGGAGGATACAATGAGCAGTTCTTC	CASVRLAGGGYNEQFF
TRBV6-5	NA	NA	TRBJ1-3	TGTGCCAGCGCCCAGTACTCTGGAAACACCATATATTTT	CASAQYSGNTIYF
TRBV7-8	TRBD2	NA	TRBJ2-1	TGTGCCAGCAGCAGAGGGACTAGCGGAACCTACAATGAGCAGTTCTTC	CASSRGTSGTYNEQFF
TRBV18	NA	NA	TRBJ1-2	TGTGCCAGCTCACCGGACAATAACTATGGCTACACCTTC	CASSPDNNYGYTF
TRBV28	NA	NA	TRBJ1-2	TGTGCCAGCAGTTTATTCGCCTACAGGGACGGCGGCTACACCTTC	CASSLFAYRDGGYTF
TRBV19	NA	once	TRBJ2-3	TGTGCCAGTAGCACTTCAGATACGCAGTATTTT	CASSTSDTQYF
TRBV2	NA	NA	TRBJ1-2	TGTGCCAGCAGTGAAATCAGGGCGGACTATGGCTACACCTTC	CASSEIRADYGYTF
TRBV19	NA	NA	TRBJ2-5	TGTGCCAGTAGTATAGGGGAGTACCAAGAGACCCAGTACTTC	CASSIGEYQETQYF
TRBV27	NA	NA	TRBJ2-7	TGTGCCAGCAGCCAAACAGGGACCCCCTCCTACGAGCAGTACTTC	CASSQTGTPSYEQYF
TRBV7-2	TRBD1	NA	TRBJ1-1	TGTGCCAGCAGCTCCAAAGGAGGGGGCCTTGAAGCTTTCTTT	CASSSKGGGLEAFF
TRBV6-6	NA	NA	TRBJ2-1	TGTGCCAGCAGTTTCCTAGCGCCTACTAAGGGGAATGAGCAGTTCTTC	CASSFLAPTKGNEQFF
TRBV6-5	TRBD1	NA	TRBJ2-7	TGTGCCAGCAGGGCCGGGACAGGGGGCGAGCAGTACTTC	CASRAGTGGEQYF
TRBV13	TRBD1	few	TRBJ2-1	TGTGCCAGCAGTCTCACAGGGGGTCATGGGTTCTTC	CASSLTGGHGFF
TRBV27	NA	NA	TRBJ2-7	TGTGCCAGCGCGGGACCCCGCTACGAGCAGTACTTC	CASAGPRYEQYF
TRBV29-1	NA	NA	TRBJ2-7	TGCAGCGTTGCTAGTCACCGGGACTTTCCGTTAAGTCCCTACGAGCAGTACTTC	CSVASHRDFPLSPYEQYF